This T cell receptor beta chain is drawn from a study of blood T cell repertoires in COVID-19. Per the original methods: From reference gene primer amplification, estimates of nucleated cell counts were derived. TCRdb keeps only in-frame clones here, not all; method: immunoSEQ multiplex PCR. V and J calls and clone size are as listed in that table; D and trimming were resolved from the DNA. This table has 170,000 or so clones, 85% to 90% appearing once. Only one count was recorded for this clone. The CDR3 has 14 amino acids. Trimming took 1 base from V and 6 from J; bases not matched to a gene: 4. Germline-derived CDR1 and CDR2 are MNHEY and SVGEGT.

This sequence joins TRBV6-2 or TRBV6-3 and TRBJ2-3; 7 bases line up with TRBD1. The sequenced sample was peripheral blood. The receptor was derived from a middle-aged man with active or convalescent COVID-19. CDR3 protein: CASSYFTRGDTQYF. DNA of the CDR3: TGTGCCAGCAGTTACTTCACCAGGGGGGATACGCAGTATTTT.